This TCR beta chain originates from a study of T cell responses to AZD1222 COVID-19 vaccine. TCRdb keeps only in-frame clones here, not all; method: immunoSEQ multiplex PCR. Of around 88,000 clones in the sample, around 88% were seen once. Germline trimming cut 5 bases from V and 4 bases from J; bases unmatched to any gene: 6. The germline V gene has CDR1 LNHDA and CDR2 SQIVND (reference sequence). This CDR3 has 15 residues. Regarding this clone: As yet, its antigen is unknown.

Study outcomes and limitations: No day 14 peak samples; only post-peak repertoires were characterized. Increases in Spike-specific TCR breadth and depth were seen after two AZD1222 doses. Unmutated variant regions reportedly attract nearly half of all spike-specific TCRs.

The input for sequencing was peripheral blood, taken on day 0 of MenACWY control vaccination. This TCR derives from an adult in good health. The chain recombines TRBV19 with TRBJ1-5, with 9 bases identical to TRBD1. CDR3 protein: CASSPATGGNQPQHF. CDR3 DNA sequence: TGTGCCAGTAGTCCCGCGACAGGGGGGAATCAGCCCCAGCATTTT. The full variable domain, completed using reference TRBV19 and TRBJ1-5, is DGGITQSPKYLFRKEGQNVTLSCEQNLNHDAMYWYRQDPGQGLRLIYYSQIVNDFQKGDIAEGYSVSREKKESFPLTVTSAQKNPTAFYLCASSPATGGNQPQHFGDGTRLSIL.